These 24 T cell receptor beta chains came from one sample sequenced in a study of STAT5B mutations in CD4+ large granular lymphocyte leukemia. Here immunoSEQ multiplex PCR was the method, and the copy in TCRdb shows in-frame clones only, minus some. The sample lists tens of thousands of clones, about four fifths seen once, with approximately 0.33% in the top ten. Sequencing was carried out using CD4+ T cells from blood buffy coats. The source of these receptors is a human donor in good health.

The V and J genes are TRBV19 and TRBJ2-7; D possibly corresponds to TRBD2 (6 bases). Trimming cost V 1 base and J 3 bases, with 28 bases left between them. The CDR3 length is 20 residues. Germline CDR1 and CDR2: LNHDA and SQIVND (reference sequence). This chain's CDR3 is CASSIALDSLMEGKDYEQYF. CDR3 DNA: TGTGCCAGTAGTATAGCACTTGATAGCCTCATGGAGGGGAAGGACTACGAGCAGTACTTC. Drawing the rest from reference TRBV19 and TRBJ2-7, the complete variable domain is DGGITQSPKYLFRKEGQNVTLSCEQNLNHDAMYWYRQDPGQGLRLIYYSQIVNDFQKGDIAEGYSVSREKKESFPLTVTSAQKNPTAFYLCASSIALDSLMEGKDYEQYFGPGTRLTVT.

As concerns this clone: One junction end disagrees with the germline gene, perhaps due to a read error. This rearrangement joins TRBV4-1 to TRBJ1-5, with 7 bases identical to TRBD1. CDR1 and CDR2 (germline): MGHRA, YSYEKL. CDR3 length: 16 residues. CDR3 protein: CASSQERGQNNQPQHF. The CDR3 coding sequence is TGCGCCAGCAGTCAAGAGCGGGGACAGAACAATCAGCCCCAGCATTTT.

V is TRBV6-5 and J is TRBJ1-6; possibly TRBD1 for D (6 bases). There are 16 residues in the CDR3. Germline V gives CDR1 MNHEY, CDR2 SVGAGI. V was trimmed by 0 bases and J by 3 bases, leaving 9 bases between them. In nucleotides, the CDR3 is TGTGCCAGCAGTTACTCCGGACAGATCTATAATTCACCCCTCCACTTT. This translates into CASSYSGQIYNSPLHF.

The chain is built from TRBV5-5 and TRBJ2-5, with 9 bases identical to TRBD1. The end of the DNA aligns better with TRBJ2-7, so the J call may be wrong. The CDR3 runs to 16 residues. Looked up from germline, CDR1 is SGHKS and CDR2 is YYEKEE (reference sequence). The CDR3 coding sequence is TGTGCCAGCAGCTTCACCGAGGACAGGGGATCCCACGAGCAGTACTTC. It codes for CASSFTEDRGSHEQYF.

This chain uses TRBV5-6 with TRBJ1-1; D not certain. CDR3 length equals 15 residues. The V gene lost 3 bases and the J gene lost 1 base, with 13 bases spanning the gap. From germline, CDR1 is SGHDT and CDR2 YYEEEE. CDR3 loop: CASSSTGESNTEAFF. The CDR3 coding sequence is TGTGCCAGCAGCTCTACCGGGGAATCGAACACTGAAGCTTTCTTT.

Written as DNA, the CDR3 is TGTGCCAGCAGCTTAGCGCCCGGGCCCACGGCGACTTTCTTT. Its protein is CASSLAPGPTATFF. This sequence joins TRBV7-2 and TRBJ1-1, with unresolved D. Germline loops: CDR1 SGHTA, CDR2 FQGNSA. Trimming pared 0 bases from V and 12 bases from J, leaving 17 bases between. The CDR3 totals 14 residues.

The gene calls are TRBV7-2 and TRBJ2-1; TRBD2 matches 7 bases. This CDR3 is 14 amino acids long. CDR1 and CDR2 (germline): SGHTA, FQGNSA. The trim removed 0 bases at V and 7 bases at J, leaving 3 bases unmatched. The CDR3 loop is CASSLAGGPNEQFF. The CDR3 bases are TGTGCCAGCAGCTTAGCGGGAGGGCCGAATGAGCAGTTCTTC.

The J gene is TRBJ2-4, the V gene TRBV18; 7 nucleotides line up with TRBD2. There are 16 residues in the CDR3. Germline-derived CDR1 and CDR2 are KGHSH and LQKENI. Losses at the gene ends were 0 bases for V and 0 bases for J; bases not matched to a gene: 2. The CDR3 DNA sequence: TGTGCCAGCTCACCACCGTCTAGCGGAGCCAAAAACATTCAGTACTTC. Its protein product is CASSPPSSGAKNIQYF.

The table lists this clone with a few counts. The chain employs TRBV5-1 and TRBJ2-7; 9 nucleotides line up with TRBD1. V gave up 3 bases and J gave up 1 base; unmatched junction bases: 2. This CDR3 comprises 14 residues. CDR1 and CDR2 (germline): SGHRS, YFSETQ. The CDR3 reads CASSYGTGSYEQYF. The CDR3 DNA follows: TGCGCCAGCAGCTACGGGACAGGGTCCTACGAGCAGTACTTC.

This chain connects TRBV9 to TRBJ2-1; the match to TRBD1 covers 7 bases. Germline V gene sequence: CDR1 SGDLS, CDR2 YYNGEE. V dropped 4 bases and J dropped 4; count of bases not matched to a gene: 8. The CDR3 runs to 15 residues. For the CDR3, the DNA is TGTGCCAGCAGCCACGGGACAGATATTTACAATGAGCAGTTCTTC. Protein: CASSHGTDIYNEQFF.

This chain joins TRBV7-2 and TRBJ2-2; D tentatively reads TRBD1 or TRBD2 (6 bases each). The CDR3 runs 16 residues. The V end was cut by 10 bases, the J end by 1 base, with 19 bases between. CDR1 is SGHTA and CDR2 is FQGNSA in the germline V gene. The CDR3 DNA sequence: TGTGCCACACCTCTAGGGGGGAGAGGGAACACCGGGGAGCTGTTTTTT. Its translation is CATPLGGRGNTGELFF.

The CDR3: CAWSPGTSEQYF. In DNA, the CDR3 is TGTGCCTGGAGTCCAGGGACTAGCGAGCAGTACTTC. The chain joins TRBV30 to TRBJ2-7; the match to TRBD2 covers 8 bases. The germline CDR1 and CDR2 sequences are GTSNPN and SVGIG (reference sequence). This CDR3 has 12 amino acids. Unmatched junction bases numbered 3, after V lost 2 bases and J lost 6 bases.

J is TRBJ2-7 and V is TRBV6-6, with 7 nucleotides matching TRBD1. This CDR3 has 14 amino acids. The J segment lost 0 bases and the V segment lost 5 bases, leaving 4 bases of the junction unmatched. Germline lookup yields CDR1 MNHNY and CDR2 SVGAGI (reference sequence). This CDR3 reads CASSRTGASYEQYF. The DNA of the CDR3 is TGTGCCAGCAGTCGGACAGGCGCCTCCTACGAGCAGTACTTC.

This clone was seen only a few times. The gene calls are TRBV5-4 and TRBJ2-2; 8 bases match TRBD1. The trim removed 6 bases at V and 0 bases at J, leaving 7 bases unmatched. Germline CDR1 SGHNT, CDR2 YYREEE (reference sequence). This CDR3 spans 16 amino acids. The CDR3 here is CASTPWGQANTGELFF. The CDR3 nucleotides read TGTGCCAGCACCCCCTGGGGACAGGCGAACACCGGGGAGCTGTTTTTT.

This chain uses TRBV18 with TRBJ2-7; 11 bases are shared with TRBD1. The CDR3 contains 17 residues. Unmatched junction bases numbered 9, after V lost 3 bases and J lost 2 bases. The germline V gene has CDR1 KGHSH and CDR2 LQKENI. The CDR3 nucleotides are TGTGCCAGCTCACCGACCGGGACAGGGGGAACTCCCTACGAGCAGTACTTC. Its translation: CASSPTGTGGTPYEQYF.

The chain carries TRBV6-1 and TRBJ1-5, with D maybe TRBD1 (5 bases). Germline V gene sequence: CDR1 MNHNS, CDR2 SASEGT. The CDR3 is made up of 16 amino acids. Between the trimmed V and J ends, which lost 3 bases and 2 bases, there was a span of 14 bases. CDR3 bases: TGTGCCAGCAGTGACCATGCTGACAGTCGCAATCAGCCCCAGCATTTT. Its protein is CASSDHADSRNQPQHF.

The V call is TRBV11-2, the J call TRBJ2-1; D might be TRBD2 (5 bases). CDR1 SGHAT and CDR2 FQNNGV come from the germline V gene. This CDR3 has 13 amino acids. V lost 5 bases and J lost 4, with 9 bases in between. CDR3 nucleotides: TGTGCCAGCAGCCCTGGACTGTACAATGAGCAGTTCTTC. Its translation is CASSPGLYNEQFF.

This clone appeared a single time. V and J are TRBV6-5 and TRBJ2-1, with D hard to call. V was shortened by 2 bases and J by 2 bases, with 7 bases between the two germline ends. Germline CDR1 reads MNHEY; CDR2 reads SVGAGI. The CDR3 totals 14 residues. The CDR3 nucleotides read TGTGCCAGCAGTTACGGGTCTCCCTACAATGAGCAGTTCTTC. This codes for CASSYGSPYNEQFF.

The chain employs TRBV6-5 and TRBJ2-3; weak D call: TRBD2 (7 bases). The CDR3 loop spans 15 amino acids. CDR1 and CDR2 from the germline V gene are MNHEY and SVGAGI. The V end lost 0 bases, the J end lost 4 bases, and 11 bases lay between the germline ends. Written as DNA, the CDR3 is TGTGCCAGCAGTTACTCCGGGGGGCAGTCAGATACGCAGTATTTT. It codes for CASSYSGGQSDTQYF.

V gene TRBV11-2 combines with J gene TRBJ1-1, with D unresolved. The CDR3 runs to 11 residues. The germline V gene has CDR1 SGHAT and CDR2 FQNNGV. Trimming pared 4 bases from V and 11 bases from J, leaving 11 bases between. CDR3 nucleotides: TGTGCCAGCAGCTCCCGAGGAGATGCTTTCTTT. Amino acid sequence: CASSSRGDAFF.

This chain uses TRBV7-2 with TRBJ1-4; D is unclear. CDR3 length equals 14 residues. Germline CDR1 is SGHTA and CDR2 is FQGNSA. Trimming removed 2 bases from V and 8 bases from J, with 12 bases in between. The chain's CDR3 is CASSLMRGEEKLFF. Here the CDR3 DNA reads TGTGCCAGCAGCTTAATGCGGGGAGAGGAAAAACTGTTTTTT.

This chain uses TRBV18 with TRBJ1-2; possibly TRBD1 for D (6 bases). Germline lookup yields CDR1 KGHSH and CDR2 LQKENI. Trimming pared 1 base from V and 6 bases from J, leaving 9 bases between. The CDR3 is 13 amino acids. The CDR3 reads CASSPLRTDGYTF. The CDR3 nucleotides read TGTGCCAGCTCACCACTTCGGACAGATGGCTACACCTTC.

CDR3 loop: CASGLGADMGETQYF. As DNA, the CDR3 is TGTGCTAGTGGTTTGGGGGCGGACATGGGGGAGACCCAGTACTTC. The rearrangement uses TRBV12-5 and TRBJ2-5, with D possibly TRBD1 on 5 matching bases. Germline lookup yields CDR1 LGHNT and CDR2 FRNRAP. The germline V and J ends were trimmed by 1 base and 5 bases, with 14 bases remaining between them. The CDR3 sequence is 15 residues long.

The chain combines TRBV18 with TRBJ2-6; no clear D. V lost 2 bases to trimming and J lost 2 bases, with 13 bases between them. Germline values: CDR1 KGHSH, CDR2 LQKENI. The CDR3 has 17 residues. This CDR3 reads CASSPYSVGPGANVLTF. The DNA of the CDR3 is TGTGCCAGCTCACCATACTCGGTCGGGCCTGGGGCCAACGTCCTGACTTTC.